These T cell receptor beta chains were read from a single sample in a study of T cell changes during pregnancy in multiple sclerosis. Profiled with immunoSEQ multiplex PCR; TCRdb holds only in-frame clones, not every one. In the table there are about 92,000 clones, roughly 93% of which are singletons. Sequences were derived from peripheral blood, sampled in the first trimester of pregnancy. The source of these receptors is a female donor with multiple sclerosis, enrolled in a pregnancy study. The CDR3 runs from the conserved cysteine through the conserved F or W. Each record gives: CDR3 protein, V gene, clone size. Rows give clone size only sometimes, using once, few, many, or a class for an expanded clone.

CASSSQHREVAYNEQFF	TRBV9	-
CASSDSSGGASEQFF	TRBV6-4	-
CASSSRTGESDTQYF	TRBV7-8	-
CASSEESVGLTDTQYF	TRBV2	once
CATSREQSNQPQHF	TRBV15	-
CASSSTGPGQPQHF	TRBV5-6	-
CASSTTTGKNFPRELFF	TRBV19	-
CASSQAQGLGKLFF	TRBV4-1	few
CASRATGSAYEQYF	TRBV6-5	-
CASSLGRSDEQFF	TRBV7-2	-
CASSVDGNRDNGPEAFF	TRBV9	-
CASSENVQGAQYF	TRBV5-1	-
CASSTSHDRGRSQTEAFF	TRBV5-4	-
CASSLGTDSYGYTF	TRBV5-1	-
CASSAGTGGSGANVLTF	TRBV6-1	-
CAWTARGSTEAFF	TRBV30	once
CASSASPGQAYEQYF	TRBV9	-
CASISFSGKANYGYTF	TRBV2	once
CASSVGTSGGLYTQYF	TRBV9	once
CASSLRSGQGVKNSNQPQHF	TRBV7-8	-
CASSLGFRGGTDTQYF	TRBV7-2	once
CASSVAPGVDTQYF	TRBV9	-
CASSRDSFYLTGELFF	TRBV5-4	-
CASSLAHDRVGFF	TRBV11-2	once
CASSLGQNTGELFF	TRBV13	few